The entry that follows covers one T cell receptor (beta chain) sequence. At the deep level, the assay was run. Sequencing was performed with immunoSEQ multiplex PCR; in TCRdb, only in-frame clones are kept and a portion is missing. Here the sample spans a few million clones, approximately 90% being singletons. Per the germline V gene, CDR1 is SGHAT and CDR2 is FQNNGV. CDR3 size: 14 residues. V lost 1 base and J 6 bases, leaving 9 bases between the germline ends. The data derive from a study of shared clonotypes between healthy human individuals. The sequencing sample was made of naive CD4+ T cells from PBMCs. Subset meaning: CD45RA+ positively selected. The clonotype originates from a man between 18 and 35 years old in good health. Some clones in this sample may be carry-over from other donors' samples. The V call is TRBV11-2, the J call TRBJ2-2; a weak D match, TRBD2 (5 bases). CDR3 bases: TGTGCCAGCAGCTTAGTTCCTAGCCCCGGGGAGCTGTTTTTT. It is translated as CASSLVPSPGELFF.